This TCR beta chain was recorded in a study of CD8 T cells in ankylosing spondylitis (dated by TCRdb to the late 2010s). Regarding the complete study: The study profiled T cell receptor beta repertoires in healthy donors and ankylosing spondylitis patients to find disease-linked TCR variants. The full study cohort was made up of about 24 ankylosing spondylitis patients and about a hundred healthy donors. Peripheral blood samples were taken, and synovial fluid was additionally collected from ankylosing spondylitis patients.

This clonotype was seen a handful of times. Which antigen it targets is not known. No quality values exist for individual bases; no much larger clone is one base distant. General conclusions and limits of the study: Significant enrichment of the disease-linked clones was reported in matched synovial fluid samples from ankylosing spondylitis patients. A TCR beta motif of about 8 highly homologous amino acid variants appeared characteristic of blood from ankylosing spondylitis patients. Some motif variants had previously been reported in the synovial fluid and blood of reactive arthritis patients, which suggests shared mechanisms of disease initiation. The disease-linked clones showed a CD8+ phenotype and occurred at relatively low frequencies in peripheral blood.

Sequencing relied on an Illumina HiSeq 2500. Quantitative 5'-RACE with molecular barcodes was the method used to prepare the TCR beta libraries. The study's own analysis went as follows. To identify disease-linked TCR variants, a new computational method was used, one built on a probabilistic model of VDJ rearrangement. In-frame beta chains were kept once TCRdb had trimmed the public reads at Q25 with fastp and called clones with MiXCR. Identical CDR3 protein sequences are pooled into one entry, listed with their most common genes and DNA. The V and J calls reflect TCRdb's pipeline rather than the authors' work. This sample gives some 350,000 distinct CDR3 sequences in total; around 15% of them show up just once. The ten largest clones take up 1.1% of the sample. Material for sequencing was blood, either unsorted or a sorted T cell fraction (not recorded which). This receptor was identified in a male donor with ankylosing spondylitis or in good health (not recorded which).

The CDR3 protein: CSARDRAGGLFF. At the DNA level, the sequence is TGCAGTGCTAGAGATCGTGCGGGGGGACTGTTTTTT. The receptor chain draws on TRBV20-1 and TRBJ1-4; TRBD1 is possibly the D segment (5 matching bases). Based on the germline V gene (reference sequence), the CDR1 and CDR2 sequences are DFQATT and SNEGSKA. V is reduced by 0 bases and J by 13 bases, leaving a spacing of 12 bases between them. The CDR3 has 12 amino acids, counting the end cysteine and phenylalanine. The entry retains the CDR3 DNA only, 36 bases that are in frame from base 1.